This T cell receptor (beta chain) was recorded in a study of blood T cell repertoires in COVID-19. This CDR3 comprises 17 residues. V trimming: 2 bases; J trimming: 0 bases; junction bases outside the gene matches: 0. In germline, CDR1 is MRHNA, CDR2 SNTAGT. As handled by the study authors: Nucleated cell number was recorded as an estimate derived from reference gene primer amplification. Sequencing was performed with immunoSEQ multiplex PCR; in TCRdb, only in-frame clones are kept and a portion is missing. The V and J calls and clone size were taken over from that table, and D and trimming were inferred from the DNA. This repertoire shows fewer than 200,000 clones, roughly 87% found once; its top ten account for about 1.2%.

Sequenced sample: PBMCs or T cells enriched from blood (not recorded which). V usage is TRBV6-4 and J usage is TRBJ2-3; 15 nucleotides agree with TRBD2. The TCR comes from a human donor with acute COVID-19. The donor label of this sample is uncertain. The CDR3 coding sequence is TGTGCCAGCAGTGACGGGACTAGCGGGGGGAGCACAGATACGCAGTATTTT. Amino acid sequence: CASSDGTSGGSTDTQYF.